This paragraph covers one T cell receptor (beta chain) sequence. Treatment of any kind had been given to no patient before thyroid surgery. This CDR3 spans 13 amino acids. Trimming cost V 8 bases and J 0 bases, with 8 bases left between them. CDR1 MNHNS and CDR2 SASEGT come from the germline V gene. Original handling: In papillary thyroid cancer, a distant-metastasis classifier was built using CDR3 differences across clinicopathological groups. TCRdb re-called clones via MiXCR from the PCR reads. These V and J calls are TCRdb output, not the study's own analysis. The sample yields about 32,000 clones, 20% to 30% seen once. This entry comes from a study of metastatic and nonmetastatic thyroid tumors.

The chain recombines TRBV6-1 with TRBJ1-5; no definite D call. The sample consisted of blood. This TCR came from a female donor with papillary thyroid cancer or a benign thyroid nodule (not recorded which). Some clones in this sample may be carry-over from other donors' samples. Written as DNA, the CDR3 is TGTGCCAGCTCATGGGGTAGCAATCAGCCCCAGCATTTT. Protein product: CASSWGSNQPQHF.